This T cell receptor (beta chain) comes out of a study of PD-L1 blockade in urothelial cancer. For the study at large: Males with urothelial cancer arising in the bladder constituted most of the 29 patients. Blood drawn 3 weeks (second dose) and 6 weeks after treatment start was analyzed. Study findings and constraints: Better survival was forecast by a pretreatment blood TCR clonality below the median.

Indicated time point: pretreatment peripheral blood. Libraries were prepared by immunoSEQ multiplex PCR; TCRdb keeps only in-frame clonotypes and omits some of them. The repertoire includes roughly 90,000 clones, roughly 90% of them detected once, and 0.97% sits in the top ten. Germline-derived CDR1 and CDR2 are WSHSY and SAAADI. The ends lost 6 bases at V and 2 bases at J; junction bases unmatched: 13. This CDR3 has 17 amino acids. With respect to this clone: Its antigen is undetermined.

The specimen was PBMCs, collected around atezolizumab (anti-PD-L1) treatment. The receptor was derived from a woman aged 80 or over with urothelial cancer. V usage is TRBV10-2 and J usage is TRBJ2-3; 8 nucleotides line up with TRBD2. CDR3 DNA sequence: TGCGCCAGCAGCGACCTATTTGCGCGGGGGGTCACAGATACGCAGTATTTT. It translates to CASSDLFARGVTDTQYF.